Below, 16 T cell receptor beta chains from the same sample are listed, as sequenced in a study of blood T cell repertoires in COVID-19. Clones were read by immunoSEQ multiplex PCR, and TCRdb kept only the in-frame ones, dropping some. The top ten clones hold roughly 3.3% of a sample with roughly 350,000 clones, 90% to 95% of them seen once. Sequenced sample: peripheral blood. Every receptor here comes from a woman between 18 and 29 years old who had recovered from COVID-19.

This sequence joins TRBV2 and TRBJ2-7; TRBD2 matches 10 bases. The V gene's germline CDR1 is SNHLY and CDR2 FYNNEI. V lost 5 bases and J lost 0; bases outside the gene matches: 13. The CDR3 is made up of 18 amino acids. CDR3 DNA: TGTGCCAGCAGTTTATCAGTAGGACTAGCGGAAAGCTCCTACGAGCAGTACGTC. This translates into CASSLSVGLAESSYEQYV.

This chain joins TRBV5-1 and TRBJ1-2; possible D gene TRBD1, 5 bases. V was trimmed by 6 bases and J by 3 bases, leaving 15 bases between them. Germline CDR1 is SGHRS and CDR2 is YFSETQ. CDR3 length: 14 residues. CDR3 residues: CASTLPGRDYGYTF. CDR3 DNA sequence: TGCGCCAGCACTCTCCCAGGGCGTGACTATGGCTACACCTTC. The full variable domain, with the rest looked up from reference TRBV5-1 and TRBJ1-2, is KAGVTQTPRYLIKTRGQQVTLSCSPISGHRSVSWYQQTPGQGLQFLFEYFSETQRNKGNFPGRFSGRQFSNSRSEMNVSTLELGDSALYLCASTLPGRDYGYTFGSGTRLTVV.

The J gene is TRBJ2-4, the V gene TRBV19, with 11 bases aligning to TRBD2. Per the germline V gene, CDR1 is LNHDA and CDR2 is SQIVND (reference sequence). The CDR3 has 20 residues. V trimming: 4 bases; J trimming: 0 bases; junction bases outside the gene matches: 14. DNA for the CDR3: TGTGCCAGTAGTACGCGATCCGGGACTAGCGGCTACTTAGCCAAAAACATTCAGTACTTC. It yields the protein CASSTRSGTSGYLAKNIQYF.

V is TRBV15 and J is TRBJ2-5; perhaps TRBD1 as D (5 bases). V was shortened by 5 bases and J by 4 bases, with 14 bases between the two germline ends. The CDR3 covers 14 residues. The V gene's germline CDR1 is LNHNV and CDR2 YYDKDF (reference sequence). This CDR3 reads CATSGKDRVETQYF. The CDR3 coding sequence is TGTGCCACCAGCGGAAAAGACAGAGTAGAGACCCAGTACTTC.

The DNA for the CDR3 is TGCGCCAGCAGCAAGGGACAGGTACGGGAAAAACTGTTTTTT. Encoded protein: CASSKGQVREKLFF. This chain connects TRBV5-1 to TRBJ1-4, with 8 bases matching TRBD1. V gave up 4 bases and J gave up 8 bases; unmatched junction bases: 7. CDR3 size: 14 residues. Germline CDR1 and CDR2: SGHRS and YFSETQ. The whole variable domain, filled in from reference TRBV5-1 and TRBJ1-4, reads KAGVTQTPRYLIKTRGQQVTLSCSPISGHRSVSWYQQTPGQGLQFLFEYFSETQRNKGNFPGRFSGRQFSNSRSEMNVSTLELGDSALYLCASSKGQVREKLFFGSGTQLSVL.

The genes are TRBV2 and TRBJ2-3, with D maybe TRBD2 (6 bases). Deletions cut 3 bases from V and 0 bases from J, with 16 bases between. The CDR3 sequence is 17 residues long. Germline values: CDR1 SNHLY, CDR2 FYNNEI. CDR3 sequence reads: CASSDFIWRESTDTQYF. The DNA for the CDR3 is TGTGCCAGCAGTGACTTTATTTGGCGGGAAAGCACAGATACGCAGTATTTT.

This chain uses TRBV19 with TRBJ2-1; D is perhaps TRBD2 (6 bases). There are 16 residues in the CDR3. The V and J ends lost 6 bases and 7 bases respectively, with 22 bases between them. Germline CDR1 is LNHDA and CDR2 is SQIVND (reference sequence). This chain's CDR3 is CASSKWTTTMGNEQFF. Written as DNA, the CDR3 is TGTGCCAGTAGCAAGTGGACTACTACAATGGGGAATGAGCAGTTCTTC.

The V call is TRBV11-2, the J call TRBJ1-1, with D maybe TRBD1 (5 bases). Trimming shortened V by 3 bases and J by 7 bases, and 18 bases separated the two germline ends. CDR1 is SGHAT and CDR2 is FQNNGV in the germline V gene. The CDR3 consists of 15 residues. For the CDR3, the DNA is TGTGCCAGCAGCTTTAGCTTGGGGCAGACCTTTGAAGCTTTCTTT. Translating gives CASSFSLGQTFEAFF.

About this clone: Other DNA sequences in this specimen translate into the identical CDR3. This rearrangement joins TRBV6-5 to TRBJ1-2; 7 bases align to TRBD1. The length of the CDR3 is 12 residues. Germline V gene sequence: CDR1 MNHEY, CDR2 SVGAGI. With 6 bases clipped from V and 8 bases from J, the junction kept 6 bases outside the gene matches. Here the CDR3 DNA reads TGTGCCAGCAGAAGACAGGGCGGCGGCTACACCTTC. Amino acids: CASRRQGGGYTF.

This chain joins TRBV4-1 and TRBJ1-4, with D perhaps matching TRBD1 (5 bases). Germline V CDR1 and CDR2: MGHRA, YSYEKL. The CDR3 has 17 residues. V lost 0 bases to trimming and J lost 4 bases, with 15 bases between them. CDR3 residues: CASSQEGGRLGNEKLFF. The CDR3 DNA reads as TGCGCCAGCAGCCAAGAGGGGGGTCGGTTGGGTAATGAAAAACTGTTTTTT.

This chain joins TRBV10-3 and TRBJ1-1, with a tentative D call TRBD1 (6 bases). Trimming shortened V by 2 bases and J by 4 bases, and 11 bases separated the two germline ends. The CDR3 sequence is 14 residues long. In germline, CDR1 is ENHRY, CDR2 SYGVKD. The CDR3 spells CAISEPGTSTEAFF. The CDR3, as DNA: TGTGCCATCAGTGAGCCTGGGACAAGCACTGAAGCTTTCTTT.

The CDR3 loop reads CASSQPAGGPFETQYF. CDR3 coding DNA: TGCGCCAGCAGCCAACCGGCGGGAGGGCCGTTCGAGACCCAGTACTTC. V usage is TRBV4-1 and J usage is TRBJ2-5, with TRBD2 matching 9 bases. Germline trimming cut 2 bases from V and 5 bases from J; bases unmatched to any gene: 9. Germline V gene lookup returns CDR1 MGHRA and CDR2 YSYEKL. The CDR3 loop spans 16 amino acids.

This clone appeared once. This chain joins TRBV6-6 and TRBJ1-1, with 7 bases fitting TRBD1. This CDR3 is 14 amino acids long. The junction had 7 bases not matched to a gene; V was cut back by 4 bases and J by 5 bases. CDR1 is MNHNY and CDR2 is SVGAGI in the germline V gene (reference sequence). CDR3 bases: TGTGCCAGCAGTTCCACGGACAGGTATACTGAAGCTTTCTTT. Translation gives CASSSTDRYTEAFF.

V usage is TRBV3-1 (or the pseudogene TRBV3-2) and J usage is TRBJ2-7; 9 bases are a match to TRBD2. The CDR3 runs to 18 residues. In germline, CDR1 is LGHDT, CDR2 YNNKEL (reference sequence). Trimming removed 0 bases from V and 3 bases from J; junction bases left unmatched: 12. The CDR3 loop reads CASSQDWASGTKDYEQYV. DNA for the CDR3: TGTGCCAGCAGCCAAGATTGGGCTAGCGGGACGAAGGACTACGAGCAGTACGTC.

The chain carries TRBV2 and TRBJ1-2; no definite D call. Germline assignment: CDR1 SNHLY and CDR2 FYNNEI. The length of the CDR3 is 15 residues. Trimming left V 9 bases short and J 5 bases short, with 22 bases between. The CDR3 DNA reads as TGTGCCAGGGCCGATAGAGGGCCGCCGACATATGGCTACACCTTC. Amino acid sequence: CARADRGPPTYGYTF. The whole variable domain, remainder taken from reference TRBV2 and TRBJ1-2, is EPEVTQTPSHQVTQMGQEVILRCVPISNHLYFYWYRQILGQKVEFLVSFYNNEISEKSEIFDDQFSVERPDGSNFTLKIRSTKLEDSAMYFCARADRGPPTYGYTFGSGTRLTVV.

V and J are TRBV27 and TRBJ2-1, with TRBD2 matching 9 bases. Germline assignment: CDR1 MNHEY and CDR2 SMNVEV (reference sequence). The CDR3 runs to 15 residues. Losses at the gene ends were 5 bases for V and 4 bases for J; bases not matched to a gene: 6. The CDR3 is CASSPVAGDYNEQFF. As DNA, the CDR3 is TGTGCCAGCAGTCCTGTAGCGGGAGATTACAATGAGCAGTTCTTC.